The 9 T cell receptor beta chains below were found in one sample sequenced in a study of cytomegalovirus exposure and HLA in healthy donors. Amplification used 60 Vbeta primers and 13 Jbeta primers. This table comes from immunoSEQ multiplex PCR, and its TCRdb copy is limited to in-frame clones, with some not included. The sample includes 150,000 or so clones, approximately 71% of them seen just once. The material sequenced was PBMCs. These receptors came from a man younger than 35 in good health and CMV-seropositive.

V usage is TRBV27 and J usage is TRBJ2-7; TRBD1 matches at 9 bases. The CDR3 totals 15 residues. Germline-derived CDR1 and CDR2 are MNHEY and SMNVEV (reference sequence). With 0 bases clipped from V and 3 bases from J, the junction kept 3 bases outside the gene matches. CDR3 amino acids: CASSLSGTGYYEQYF. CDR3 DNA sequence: TGTGCCAGCAGTTTATCCGGGACAGGGTACTACGAGCAGTACTTC.

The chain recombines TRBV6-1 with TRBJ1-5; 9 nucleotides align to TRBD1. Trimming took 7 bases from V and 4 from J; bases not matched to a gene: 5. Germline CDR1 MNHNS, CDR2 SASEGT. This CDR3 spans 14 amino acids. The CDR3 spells CASIKDRGNQPQHF. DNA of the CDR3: TGTGCCAGCATAAAGGACAGGGGAAATCAGCCCCAGCATTTT.

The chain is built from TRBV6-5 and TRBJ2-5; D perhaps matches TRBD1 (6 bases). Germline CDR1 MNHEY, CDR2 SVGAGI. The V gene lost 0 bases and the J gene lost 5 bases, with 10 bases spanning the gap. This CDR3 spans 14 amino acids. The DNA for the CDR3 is TGTGCCAGCAGTTACTCAGGGGGTCGGGAGACCCAGTACTTC. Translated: CASSYSGGRETQYF.

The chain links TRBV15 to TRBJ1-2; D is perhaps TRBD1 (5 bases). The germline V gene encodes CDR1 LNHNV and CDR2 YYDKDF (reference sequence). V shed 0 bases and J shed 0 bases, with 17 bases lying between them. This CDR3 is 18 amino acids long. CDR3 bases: TGTGCCACCAGCAGAGATTGGGGCAGGGCACTTGCTAACTATGGCTACACCTTC. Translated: CATSRDWGRALANYGYTF.

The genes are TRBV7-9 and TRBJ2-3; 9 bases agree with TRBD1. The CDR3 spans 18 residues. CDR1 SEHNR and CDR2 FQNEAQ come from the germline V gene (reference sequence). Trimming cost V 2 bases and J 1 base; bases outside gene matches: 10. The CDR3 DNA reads TGTGCCAGCAGCTTAAGAAAACAGGGGGCGCCGGGCACAGATACGCAGTATTTT. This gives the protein CASSLRKQGAPGTDTQYF.

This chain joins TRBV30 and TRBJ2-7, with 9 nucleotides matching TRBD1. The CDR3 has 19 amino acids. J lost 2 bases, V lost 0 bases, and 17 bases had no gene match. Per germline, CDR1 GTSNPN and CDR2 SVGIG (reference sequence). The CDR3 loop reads CAWSVFHLFRDRVTYEQYF. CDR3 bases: TGTGCCTGGAGTGTATTTCACCTATTTCGGGACAGGGTCACCTACGAGCAGTACTTC.

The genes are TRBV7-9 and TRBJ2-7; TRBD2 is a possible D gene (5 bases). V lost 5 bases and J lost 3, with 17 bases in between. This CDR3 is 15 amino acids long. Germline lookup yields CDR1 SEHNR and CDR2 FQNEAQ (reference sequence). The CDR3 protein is CASSPPLSGNYEQYF. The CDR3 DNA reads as TGTGCCAGCAGCCCACCCTTGTCCGGGAACTACGAGCAGTACTTC.

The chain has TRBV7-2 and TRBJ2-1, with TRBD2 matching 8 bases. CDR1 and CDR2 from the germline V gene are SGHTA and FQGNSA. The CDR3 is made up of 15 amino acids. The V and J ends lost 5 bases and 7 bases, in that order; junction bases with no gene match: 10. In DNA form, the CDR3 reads TGTGCCAGCAGCACACAGCGGGAGTCGTGGAATGAGCAGTTCTTC. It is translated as CASSTQRESWNEQFF. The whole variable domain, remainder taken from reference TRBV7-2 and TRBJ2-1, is GAGVSQSPSNKVTEKGKDVELRCDPISGHTALYWYRQSLGQGLEFLIYFQGNSAPDKSGLPSDRFSAERTGGSVSTLTIQRTQQEDSAVYLCASSTQRESWNEQFFGPGTRLTVL.

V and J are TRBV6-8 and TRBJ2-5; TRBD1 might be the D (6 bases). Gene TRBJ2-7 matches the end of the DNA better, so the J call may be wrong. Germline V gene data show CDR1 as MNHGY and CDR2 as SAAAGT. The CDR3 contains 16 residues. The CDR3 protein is CASRPDEDSYSYEQYF. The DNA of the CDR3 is TGTGCCAGCAGGCCGGATGAGGACAGCTACTCCTACGAGCAGTACTTC.